This T cell receptor (beta chain) was observed in a study of T cells in Graves' hyperthyroidism and ophthalmopathy. The ends lost 8 bases at V and 1 base at J; junction bases unmatched: 0. The CDR3 is 12 residues long. Germline V CDR1 and CDR2: MNHNS, SASEGT. Using RNA transcripts as the source, TCR beta CDR3 regions were amplified. The study used the HTBI primer set for a first-round RT-PCR of the TCR CDR3. TCRdb reprocessed the multiplex PCR reads with MiXCR, giving one entry per CDR3 protein. The profile shows 750,000 to 950,000 distinct CDR3 sequences, over 35% of them singletons. With respect to this clonotype: It may be a read error: a sequence one base away is much more abundant. This CDR3 is missing its conserved last phenylalanine or tryptophan, likely due to a read error.

Sequenced: blood. This sequence joins TRBV6-1 and TRBJ1-1, with 8 bases aligning to TRBD1. The TCR comes from a man aged 18-30 years with Graves' hyperthyroidism. CDR3 in amino acids: CASGQGNTEAFV. The CDR3 DNA reads TGTGCCAGCGGACAGGGGAACACTGAAGCTTTCGTT.